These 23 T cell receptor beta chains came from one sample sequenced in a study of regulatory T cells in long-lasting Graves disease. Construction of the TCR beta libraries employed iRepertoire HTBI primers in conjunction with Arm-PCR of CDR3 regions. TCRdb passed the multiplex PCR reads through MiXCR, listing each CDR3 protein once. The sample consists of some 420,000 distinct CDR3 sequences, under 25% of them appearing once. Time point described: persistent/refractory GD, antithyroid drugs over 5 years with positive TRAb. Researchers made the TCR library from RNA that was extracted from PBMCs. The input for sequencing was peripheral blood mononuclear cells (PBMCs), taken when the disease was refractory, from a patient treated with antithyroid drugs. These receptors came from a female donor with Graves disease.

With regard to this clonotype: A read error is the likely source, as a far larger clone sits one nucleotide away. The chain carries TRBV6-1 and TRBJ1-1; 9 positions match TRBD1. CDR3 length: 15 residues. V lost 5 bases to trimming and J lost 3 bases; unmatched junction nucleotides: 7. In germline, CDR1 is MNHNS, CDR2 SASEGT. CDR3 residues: CASSRTGVLHTEAFF. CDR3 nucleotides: TGTGCCAGCAGTCGGACAGGGGTCCTTCACACTGAAGCTTTCTTT.

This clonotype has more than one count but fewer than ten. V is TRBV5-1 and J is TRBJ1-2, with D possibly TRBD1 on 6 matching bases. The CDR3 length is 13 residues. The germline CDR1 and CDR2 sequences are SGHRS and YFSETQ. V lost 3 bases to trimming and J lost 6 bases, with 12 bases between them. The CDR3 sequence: CASSSDGGHGYTF. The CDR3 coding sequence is TGCGCCAGCAGCTCCGACGGGGGCCATGGCTACACCTTC. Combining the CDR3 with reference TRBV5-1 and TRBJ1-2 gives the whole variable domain KAGVTQTPRYLIKTRGQQVTLSCSPISGHRSVSWYQQTPGQGLQFLFEYFSETQRNKGNFPGRFSGRQFSNSRSEMNVSTLELGDSALYLCASSSDGGHGYTFGSGTRLTVV.

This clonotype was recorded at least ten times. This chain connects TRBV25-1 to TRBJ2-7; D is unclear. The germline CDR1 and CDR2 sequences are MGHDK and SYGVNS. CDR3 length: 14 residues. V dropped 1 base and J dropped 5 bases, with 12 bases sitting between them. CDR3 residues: CASSESKVRDEQYF. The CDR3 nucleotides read TGTGCCAGCAGTGAATCGAAGGTCCGGGACGAGCAGTACTTC.

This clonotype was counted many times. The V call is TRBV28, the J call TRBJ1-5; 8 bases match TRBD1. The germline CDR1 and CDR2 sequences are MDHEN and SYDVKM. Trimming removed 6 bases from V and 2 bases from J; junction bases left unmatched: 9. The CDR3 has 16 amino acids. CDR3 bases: TGTGCCAGCAGACTTAATACAGGGGGTGGCAATCAGCCCCAGCATTTT. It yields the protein CASRLNTGGGNQPQHF. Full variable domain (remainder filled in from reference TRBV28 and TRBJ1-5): DVKVTQSSRYLVKRTGEKVFLECVQDMDHENMFWYRQDPGLGLRLIYFSYDVKMKEKGDIPEGYSVSREKKERFSLILESASTNQTSMYLCASRLNTGGGNQPQHFGDGTRLSIL.

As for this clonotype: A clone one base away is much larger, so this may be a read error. The CDR3 is CSASTGGGQSSF. Here the CDR3 DNA reads TGCAGTGCTAGCACGGGAGGGGGCCAGTCTTCTTTT. V gene TRBV20-1 combines with J gene TRBJ1-4; TRBD1 matches 7 bases. Germline V gene sequence: CDR1 DFQATT, CDR2 SNEGSKA (reference sequence). CDR3 size: 12 residues.

CDR3 sequence (DNA): TGTGCCAGTTCGGATCCAAGCTATGGCTACACCTTC. Amino acid sequence: CASSDPSYGYTF. The V and J genes are TRBV6-1 and TRBJ1-2; D not certain. The CDR3 is made up of 12 amino acids. Trimming pared 9 bases from V and 4 bases from J, leaving 12 bases between. CDR1 is MNHNS, CDR2 SASEGT, per germline.

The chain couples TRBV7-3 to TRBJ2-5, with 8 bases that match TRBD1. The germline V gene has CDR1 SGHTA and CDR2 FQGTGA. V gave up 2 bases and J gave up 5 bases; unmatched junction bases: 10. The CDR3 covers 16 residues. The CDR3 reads CASSLRVRGPGETQYF. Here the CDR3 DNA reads TGTGCCAGCAGCTTACGGGTCAGGGGGCCGGGGGAGACCCAGTACTTC.

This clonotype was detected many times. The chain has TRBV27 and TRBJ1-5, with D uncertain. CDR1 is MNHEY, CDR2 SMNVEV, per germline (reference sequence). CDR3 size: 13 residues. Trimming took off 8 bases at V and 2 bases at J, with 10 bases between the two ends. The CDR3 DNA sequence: TGTGCCAGCGCCAAGGCCCGCAATCAGCCCCAGCATTTT. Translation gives CASAKARNQPQHF.

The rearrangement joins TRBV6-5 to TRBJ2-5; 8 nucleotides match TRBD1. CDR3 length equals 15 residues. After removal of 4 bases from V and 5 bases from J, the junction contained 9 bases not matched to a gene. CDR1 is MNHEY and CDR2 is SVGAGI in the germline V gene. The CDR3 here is CASSSRTGLGETQYF. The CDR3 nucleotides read TGTGCCAGCAGTTCTCGGACAGGGCTAGGTGAGACCCAGTACTTC.

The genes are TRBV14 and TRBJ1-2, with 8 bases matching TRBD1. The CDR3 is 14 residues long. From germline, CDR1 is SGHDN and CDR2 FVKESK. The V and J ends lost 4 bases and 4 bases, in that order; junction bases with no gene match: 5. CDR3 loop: CASSPVQGGYGYTF. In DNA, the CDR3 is TGTGCCAGCAGCCCCGTACAGGGGGGCTATGGCTACACCTTC.

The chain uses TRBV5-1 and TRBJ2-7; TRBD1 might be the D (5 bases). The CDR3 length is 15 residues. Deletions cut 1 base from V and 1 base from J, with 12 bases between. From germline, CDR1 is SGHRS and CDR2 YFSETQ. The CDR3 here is CASSLNAGKSYEQYF. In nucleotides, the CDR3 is TGCGCCAGCAGCTTGAACGCAGGGAAGTCCTACGAGCAGTACTTC.

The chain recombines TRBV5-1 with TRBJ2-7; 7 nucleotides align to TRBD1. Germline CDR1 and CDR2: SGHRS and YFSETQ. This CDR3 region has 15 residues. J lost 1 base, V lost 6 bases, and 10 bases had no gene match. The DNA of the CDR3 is TGCGCCAGCACCAACGGACAGGACCAGTCCTACGAGCAGTACTTC. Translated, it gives CASTNGQDQSYEQYF.

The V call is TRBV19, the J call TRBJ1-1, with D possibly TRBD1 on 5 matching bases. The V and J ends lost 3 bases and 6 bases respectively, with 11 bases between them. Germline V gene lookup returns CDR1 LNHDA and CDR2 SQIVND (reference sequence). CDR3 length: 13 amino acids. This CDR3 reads CASSMARDAEAFF. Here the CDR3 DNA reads TGTGCCAGTAGTATGGCGCGGGACGCTGAAGCTTTCTTT.

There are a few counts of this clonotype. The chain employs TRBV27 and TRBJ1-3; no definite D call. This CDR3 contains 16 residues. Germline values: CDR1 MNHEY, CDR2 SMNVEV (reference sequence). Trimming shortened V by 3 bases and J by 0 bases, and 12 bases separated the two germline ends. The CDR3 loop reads CASSFVKTRSGNTIYF. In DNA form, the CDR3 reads TGTGCCAGCAGTTTTGTCAAAACCCGCTCTGGAAACACCATATATTTT.

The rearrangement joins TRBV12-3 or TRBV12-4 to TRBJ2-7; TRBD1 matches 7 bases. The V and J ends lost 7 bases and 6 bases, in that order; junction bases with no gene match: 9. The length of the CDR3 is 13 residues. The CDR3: CASKATGHPEQYF. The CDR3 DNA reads TGTGCCAGCAAGGCGACAGGGCACCCCGAGCAGTACTTC.

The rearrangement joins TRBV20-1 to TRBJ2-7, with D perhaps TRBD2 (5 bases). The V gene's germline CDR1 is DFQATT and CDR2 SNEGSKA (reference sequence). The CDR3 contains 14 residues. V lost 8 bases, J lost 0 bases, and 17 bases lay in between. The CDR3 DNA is TGCAGTCAAGGAAGGACGGGAAGCTCCTACGAGCAGTACTTC. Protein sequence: CSQGRTGSSYEQYF.

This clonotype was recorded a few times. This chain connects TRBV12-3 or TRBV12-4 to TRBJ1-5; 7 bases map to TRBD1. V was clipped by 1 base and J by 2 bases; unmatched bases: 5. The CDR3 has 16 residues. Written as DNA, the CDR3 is TGTGCCAGCAGTTTAGAGGGGGCCGGAGGCAATCAGCCCCAGCATTTT. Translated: CASSLEGAGGNQPQHF.

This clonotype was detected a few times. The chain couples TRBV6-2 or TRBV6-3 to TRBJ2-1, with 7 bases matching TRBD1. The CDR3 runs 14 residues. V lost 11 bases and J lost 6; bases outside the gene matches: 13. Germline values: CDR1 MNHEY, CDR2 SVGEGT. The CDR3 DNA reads TGTGCCGCTAGAGGTACAGGGGTATCCAATGAGCAGTTCTTC. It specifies CAARGTGVSNEQFF.

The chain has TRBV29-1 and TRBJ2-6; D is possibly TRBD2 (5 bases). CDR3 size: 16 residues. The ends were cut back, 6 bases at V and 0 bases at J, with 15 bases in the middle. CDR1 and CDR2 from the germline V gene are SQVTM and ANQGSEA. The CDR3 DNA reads TGCAGCGTCCCCCGGGAAAAAGACTCTGGGGCCAACGTCCTGACTTTC. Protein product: CSVPREKDSGANVLTF.

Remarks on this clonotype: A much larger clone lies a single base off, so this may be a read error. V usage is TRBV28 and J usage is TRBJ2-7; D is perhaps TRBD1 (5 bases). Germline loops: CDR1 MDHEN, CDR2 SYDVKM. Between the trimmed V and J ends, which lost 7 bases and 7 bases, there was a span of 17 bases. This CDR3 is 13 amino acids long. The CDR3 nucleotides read TGTGCCAGCACCCCTCCTGGGGCGCGGGAGCAGTACTTC. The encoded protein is CASTPPGAREQYF.

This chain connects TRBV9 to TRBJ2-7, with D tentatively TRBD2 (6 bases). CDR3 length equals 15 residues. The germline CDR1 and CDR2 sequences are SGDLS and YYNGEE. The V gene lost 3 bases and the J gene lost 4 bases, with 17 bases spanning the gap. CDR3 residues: CASSADISRGYEQYF. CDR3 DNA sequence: TGTGCCAGCAGCGCGGACATTTCCCGGGGGTACGAGCAGTACTTC. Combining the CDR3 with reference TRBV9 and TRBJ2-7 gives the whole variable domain DSGVTQTPKHLITATGQRVTLRCSPRSGDLSVYWYQQSLDQGLQFLIQYYNGEERAKGNILERFSAQQFPDLHSELNLSSLELGDSALYFCASSADISRGYEQYFGPGTRLTVT.

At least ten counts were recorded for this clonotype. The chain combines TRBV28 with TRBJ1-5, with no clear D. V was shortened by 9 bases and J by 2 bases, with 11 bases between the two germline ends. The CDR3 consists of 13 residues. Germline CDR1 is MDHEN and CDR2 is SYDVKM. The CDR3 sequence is CASDQNRNQPQHF. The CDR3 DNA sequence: TGTGCCAGTGATCAGAACCGCAATCAGCCCCAGCATTTT. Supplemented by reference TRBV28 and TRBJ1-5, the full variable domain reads DVKVTQSSRYLVKRTGEKVFLECVQDMDHENMFWYRQDPGLGLRLIYFSYDVKMKEKGDIPEGYSVSREKKERFSLILESASTNQTSMYLCASDQNRNQPQHFGDGTRLSIL.

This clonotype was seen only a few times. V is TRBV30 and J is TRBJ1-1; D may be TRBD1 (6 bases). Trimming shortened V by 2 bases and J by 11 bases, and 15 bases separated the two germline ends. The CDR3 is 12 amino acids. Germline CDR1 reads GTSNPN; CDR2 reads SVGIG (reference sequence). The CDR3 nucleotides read TGTGCCTGGAGTTATATGAGGGGGACGGCTTTCTTT. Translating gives CAWSYMRGTAFF.